One and the same sample provided the 9 T cell receptor beta chains below, sequenced in a study of molecular identifiers for immune sequencing clone quantification. In TCRdb, the PCR reads were re-called with MiXCR into one record per CDR3 protein. The sample lists about 630,000 distinct CDR3 sequences, about 25% occurring once. The specimen sequenced was naive CD8+ T cells from blood, with Jurkat cell RNA spiked in. Subset defined: FACS-sorted CD8+CD4-CCR7+CD45RA+ naive T cells. The receptors shown here come from a human donor in good health. Some libraries in this study had Jurkat cell RNA spiked in.

This rearrangement joins TRBV12-3 or TRBV12-4 to TRBJ2-2; D gene unclear. V was cut by 3 bases and J by 6 bases, with 8 bases left in between. The CDR3 has 13 amino acids. The CDR3, as DNA: TGTGCCAGCAGTTTTGGGGAAGCCGGGGAGCTGTTTTTT. This gives the protein CASSFGEAGELFF.

In its sample, this clonotype was seen many times. In DNA form, the CDR3 reads TGCAGTGCTACCAGGACAGGCCCCTACGAGCAGTACTTC. Amino acids: CSATRTGPYEQYF. The chain combines TRBV20-1 with TRBJ2-7, with 7 nucleotides matching TRBD1. V gave up 4 bases and J gave up 2 bases; unmatched junction bases: 5. The CDR3 spans 13 residues. The germline V gene has CDR1 DFQATT and CDR2 SNEGSKA (reference sequence).

This clonotype was counted only a few times. The chain uses TRBV6-7 and TRBJ2-3, with 11 bases identical to TRBD2. TRBV6-7 is reported as an ORF; its role is uncertain. The J segment lost 5 bases and the V segment lost 5 bases, leaving 9 bases of the junction unmatched. The CDR3 spans 16 residues. The CDR3 DNA reads as TGTGCCAGCAGTCCCGATAGCGGGGGGGCCGTAGATACGCAGTATTTT. It specifies CASSPDSGGAVDTQYF.

On this clonotype itself: This may be a read error, as it is one base from a much larger clone. CDR3: CASSDPGPRAEAFF. The CDR3 DNA sequence: TGTGCCAGCAGTGACCCAGGGCCCCGGGCTGAAGCTTTCTTT. V is TRBV2 and J is TRBJ1-1, with D possibly being TRBD1 (5 bases). The V and J ends lost 3 bases and 6 bases respectively, with 14 bases between them. Per germline, CDR1 SNHLY and CDR2 FYNNEI. This CDR3 has 14 amino acids.

At least ten counts were recorded for this clonotype. This rearrangement joins TRBV24-1 to TRBJ1-1; D is uncertain. V was clipped by 5 bases and J by 8 bases, with 8 bases between them. Germline V gene data show CDR1 as KGHDR and CDR2 as SFDVKD. There are 11 residues in the CDR3. CDR3 DNA sequence: TGTGCCACCAGTGCGGGCGGAGAAGCTTTCTTT. Protein product: CATSAGGEAFF.

With respect to this clonotype: A much bigger clone sits one base away, suggesting this may be a read error. The V call is TRBV6-5, the J call TRBJ2-7; 7 bases match TRBD1. This CDR3 is 16 amino acids long. The trim removed 4 bases at V and 5 bases at J, leaving 14 bases unmatched. Germline CDR1 MNHEY, CDR2 SVGAGI. The CDR3 DNA reads TGTGCCAGCAGTTTCTCCTGGGACAGACCTCTCGACGAGCAGTACTTC. It yields the protein CASSFSWDRPLDEQYF.

As concerns this clonotype: A much more abundant neighbour one base away suggests this may be a read error. The genes are TRBV11-2 and TRBJ1-1; unclear D gene. This CDR3 is 14 amino acids long. CDR1 SGHAT and CDR2 FQNNGV come from the germline V gene. With 1 base removed from V and 0 bases from J, the gap between germline ends came to 6 bases. The CDR3 DNA follows: TGTGCCAGCAGCTTAGGGCACATGAACACTGAAGCTTTCTTT. Amino acid sequence: CASSLGHMNTEAFF.

The rearrangement uses TRBV13 and TRBJ2-7; D unresolved. The CDR3 totals 15 residues. The germline V gene has CDR1 PRHDT and CDR2 FYEKMQ (reference sequence). Trimming shortened V by 5 bases and J by 0 bases, and 14 bases separated the two germline ends. The CDR3 bases are TGTGCCAGCAGCCCTCACGGCCTTAGCTCCTACGAGCAGTACTTC. Translating gives CASSPHGLSSYEQYF.

The table lists this clonotype with many counts. This chain links TRBV7-9 with TRBJ1-1, with D maybe TRBD1 (5 bases). Germline lookup yields CDR1 SEHNR and CDR2 FQNEAQ (reference sequence). V shed 5 bases and J shed 3 bases, with 13 bases lying between them. This CDR3 contains 14 residues. The CDR3, as DNA: TGTGCCAGCAGCCCCGACGGGGACTACACTGAAGCTTTCTTT. Translating it yields CASSPDGDYTEAFF.